The source of this TCR beta chain is a study of OX40 agonist ivuxolimab in advanced cancers. Looking at the study overall: Head and neck, renal cell, melanoma or hepatocellular carcinoma were the cancers that dose-escalation patients had.

Baseline was the first blood sampling point, followed by cycle 4 day 1 and cycle 7 day 1. Sequencing was performed with immunoSEQ multiplex PCR; in TCRdb, only in-frame clones are kept and a portion is missing. The sample gives tens of thousands of clones, 80% to 95% of which show up once; around 6.7% is in the top ten. Source: CD4+ or CD8+ T cells sorted from blood, taken in a trial of the OX40 agonist ivuxolimab. This clonotype originated in an adult with an advanced solid tumor such as melanoma, head and neck, liver or kidney cancer.

In nucleotides, the CDR3 is TGTGCCACCAGCACACCCTCGGGACTCGTAAACACCGGGGAGCTGTTTTTT. Amino acid sequence: CATSTPSGLVNTGELFF. V and J are TRBV15 and TRBJ2-2; D might be TRBD2 (6 bases). This CDR3 has 17 amino acids. Germline assignment: CDR1 LNHNV and CDR2 YYDKDF (reference sequence). Trimming removed 4 bases at V and 2 bases at J, with 17 bases between.